This passage covers 32 T cell receptor beta chains from one sample sequenced in a study of blood T cell repertoires in COVID-19. The assay was immunoSEQ multiplex PCR, and TCRdb's table has in-frame clones only and misses some. The sample lists 150,000 to 200,000 clones, about nine tenths occurring once. Sequencing was done on a sample of peripheral blood. The receptors were gathered from a man in his forties with acute or convalescent COVID-19.

V is TRBV7-2 and J is TRBJ2-4; maybe TRBD1 (6 bases). The CDR3 loop spans 15 amino acids. Germline V gene data show CDR1 as SGHTA and CDR2 as FQGNSA. V dropped 4 bases and J dropped 1 base, with 11 bases sitting between them. CDR3 region: CASSYNRAAKNIQYF. CDR3 DNA sequence: TGTGCCAGCAGCTACAACAGGGCGGCCAAAAACATTCAGTACTTC.

As regards this clone: At one end, the junction sequence differs from germline, possibly due to a read error. V is TRBV5-8 and J is TRBJ2-7; D is undetermined. This CDR3 comprises 10 residues. The germline V gene encodes CDR1 SGHTS and CDR2 YDEGEE. In nucleotides, the CDR3 is TGTGCCAGCAGCTTGTGGGCAGGCGCCTTC. It yields the protein CASSLWAGAF.

The chain links TRBV6-2 or TRBV6-3 to TRBJ1-5; weak D call: TRBD1 (6 bases). Per the germline V gene, CDR1 is MNHEY and CDR2 is SVGEGT. V lost 5 bases, J lost 7 bases, and 15 bases lay in between. The CDR3 covers 14 residues. This CDR3 reads CASSQTGKWQPQHF. DNA for the CDR3: TGTGCCAGCAGTCAAACAGGGAAATGGCAGCCCCAGCATTTT.

This chain uses TRBV5-4 with TRBJ1-2; 8 positions agree with TRBD1. Trimming cost V 2 bases and J 4 bases; bases outside gene matches: 4. The CDR3 runs 14 residues. Germline V CDR1 and CDR2: SGHNT, YYREEE (reference sequence). CDR3 sequence: CASSLSGGGYGYTF. CDR3 bases: TGTGCCAGCAGCTTATCAGGGGGCGGCTATGGCTACACCTTC.

J is TRBJ2-3 and V is TRBV5-1; TRBD1 matches at 8 bases. The CDR3 runs to 16 residues. CDR1 is SGHRS and CDR2 is YFSETQ in the germline V gene. The V segment lost 0 bases and the J segment 5 bases; nucleotides outside the gene matches: 8. In DNA form, the CDR3 reads TGCGCCAGCAGCTTGGCCGGGACAGGAGGCGGAGATACGCAGTATTTT. It yields the protein CASSLAGTGGGDTQYF.

The chain joins TRBV2 to TRBJ1-5; weak D call: TRBD1 (5 bases). The CDR3 loop spans 13 amino acids. The germline V and J ends were trimmed by 8 bases and 3 bases, with 11 bases remaining between them. Per germline, CDR1 SNHLY and CDR2 FYNNEI. CDR3 residues: CASRRDVNQPQHF. For the CDR3, the DNA is TGTGCCAGCCGGAGGGACGTCAATCAGCCCCAGCATTTT.

This clone was picked up a small number of times. The gene calls are TRBV10-3 and TRBJ1-5; 9 bases are shared with TRBD1. The junction had 6 bases not matched to a gene; V was cut back by 4 bases and J by 5 bases. Germline V gives CDR1 ENHRY, CDR2 SYGVKD. The CDR3 spans 15 residues. The CDR3 here is CAISAGTGSYQPQHF. CDR3 DNA sequence: TGTGCCATCAGTGCTGGGACAGGGAGTTATCAGCCCCAGCATTTT.

The chain combines TRBV7-2 with TRBJ2-7; the D gene is possibly TRBD1 (6 bases). The CDR3 is made up of 15 amino acids. Between the trimmed V and J ends, which lost 5 bases and 4 bases, there was a span of 18 bases. CDR1 and CDR2 (germline): SGHTA, FQGNSA. The CDR3 here is CASSLSLQGSYEQYF. The CDR3 region has the DNA TGTGCCAGCAGCCTTTCTTTGCAGGGGAGTTACGAGCAGTACTTC.

The chain carries TRBV6-5 and TRBJ2-3; 8 nucleotides agree with TRBD1. Germline V lookup: CDR1 MNHEY, CDR2 SVGAGI. V was pared by 6 bases and J by 2 bases, with 4 bases of the junction left unmatched. This CDR3 is 14 amino acids long. CDR3 amino acids: CASRDQGATDTQYF. The CDR3 DNA reads TGTGCCAGCAGGGATCAGGGGGCCACAGATACGCAGTATTTT.

A remark on this clone: This sample includes further DNA sequences coding for the same CDR3. This sequence joins TRBV12-3 or TRBV12-4 and TRBJ1-1, with 10 nucleotides matching TRBD1. This CDR3 is 13 amino acids long. V was clipped by 3 bases and J by 5 bases; unmatched bases: 0. The CDR3 DNA reads as TGTGCCAGCAGTTTGGGACAGGGGACTGAAGCTTTCTTT. Its translation is CASSLGQGTEAFF.

This chain links TRBV19 with TRBJ2-7; 9 bases line up with TRBD1. The CDR3 runs 17 residues. Germline V gene lookup returns CDR1 LNHDA and CDR2 SQIVND (reference sequence). The junction had 15 bases not matched to a gene; V was cut back by 4 bases and J by 5 bases. The CDR3, as DNA: TGTGCCAGTAGTACCTACCGATTTCCGGGACAGGGTAACGAGCAGTACTTC. Amino acids: CASSTYRFPGQGNEQYF.

The V gene is TRBV28, the J gene TRBJ1-4; TRBD1 matches at 10 bases. CDR3 size: 18 residues. The germline V gene encodes CDR1 MDHEN and CDR2 SYDVKM. J gave up 3 bases and V 3 bases, and 10 bases lay outside the gene matches. CDR3 sequence (DNA): TGTGCCAGCAGTTTTGACAGGGGGCCGGAGGTAGCTAATGAAAAACTGTTTTTT. It specifies CASSFDRGPEVANEKLFF.

The CDR3 nucleotides are TGCGCCAGCAGCTTGGTGTCAGCCTACAATGAGCAGTTCTTC. Protein: CASSLVSAYNEQFF. The chain links TRBV5-1 to TRBJ2-1; D ambiguous. Germline V gene lookup returns CDR1 SGHRS and CDR2 YFSETQ. The CDR3 length is 14 residues. The germline V and J ends were trimmed by 0 bases and 2 bases, with 6 bases remaining between them. The variable domain in full, with the rest retrieved from reference TRBV5-1 and TRBJ2-1, is KAGVTQTPRYLIKTRGQQVTLSCSPISGHRSVSWYQQTPGQGLQFLFEYFSETQRNKGNFPGRFSGRQFSNSRSEMNVSTLELGDSALYLCASSLVSAYNEQFFGPGTRLTVL.

The chain joins TRBV7-8 to TRBJ2-2; a possible D gene is TRBD1 (5 bases). Germline loops: CDR1 SGHVS, CDR2 FQNEAQ. With 1 base removed from V and 7 bases from J, the gap between germline ends came to 13 bases. This CDR3 comprises 15 residues. The CDR3 bases are TGTGCCAGCAGCTTAGATCCAGGGTCAAGCGGGGAGCTGTTTTTT. Translated: CASSLDPGSSGELFF.

V is TRBV19 and J is TRBJ1-2; 7 bases are shared with TRBD1. There are 13 residues in the CDR3. Per germline, CDR1 LNHDA and CDR2 SQIVND (reference sequence). The junction had 10 bases not matched to a gene; V was cut back by 7 bases and J by 8 bases. The CDR3 protein is CASTPTGRGGYTF. CDR3 DNA: TGTGCCAGTACCCCGACAGGGCGAGGGGGCTACACCTTC.

V usage is TRBV10-3 and J usage is TRBJ2-2; 10 nucleotides agree with TRBD1. V was clipped by 6 bases and J by 7 bases; unmatched bases: 8. CDR3 length equals 15 residues. The germline V gene has CDR1 ENHRY and CDR2 SYGVKD. CDR3 nucleotides: TGTGCCATCAGCCAGAGACAGGGGGCCGGCGGGGAGCTGTTTTTT. Amino acid sequence: CAISQRQGAGGELFF.

This rearrangement joins TRBV12-5 to TRBJ2-2; TRBD2 is a possible D gene (5 bases). CDR3 length equals 16 residues. The V gene lost 4 bases and the J gene lost 2 bases, with 14 bases spanning the gap. The germline V gene has CDR1 LGHNT and CDR2 FRNRAP. CDR3 region: CASGSILASNTGELFF. Here the CDR3 DNA reads TGTGCTAGTGGTTCCATCCTCGCTAGCAACACCGGGGAGCTGTTTTTT.

The CDR3 DNA reads as TGTGCCAGCAGCGCCGGGGGGACAGGGGAGACCCAGTACTTC. Translating gives CASSAGGTGETQYF. This chain links TRBV9 with TRBJ2-5, with TRBD1 matching 9 bases. The germline V gene encodes CDR1 SGDLS and CDR2 YYNGEE. V was clipped by 3 bases and J by 5 bases; unmatched bases: 5. The CDR3 contains 14 residues.

The rearrangement uses TRBV19 and TRBJ2-2, with a weak D call TRBD1 (5 bases). CDR3 length: 15 residues. The ends were cut back, 1 base at V and 6 bases at J, with 12 bases in the middle. The germline V gene encodes CDR1 LNHDA and CDR2 SQIVND (reference sequence). DNA of the CDR3: TGTGCCAGTAGTATAGGTCCAGGGTTGGCCGGGGAGCTGTTTTTT. Protein: CASSIGPGLAGELFF.

The chain couples TRBV6-5 to TRBJ1-1; TRBD1 matches at 8 bases. J lost 11 bases, V lost 6 bases, and 14 bases had no gene match. Germline V gene lookup returns CDR1 MNHEY and CDR2 SVGAGI. The CDR3 totals 14 residues. The CDR3 sequence: CASSLPGGQAYAFF. CDR3 nucleotide sequence: TGTGCCAGCAGCCTCCCGGGGGGACAGGCTTACGCTTTCTTT.

The chain employs TRBV12-5 and TRBJ2-1, with D tentatively TRBD2 (5 bases). Germline assignment: CDR1 LGHNT and CDR2 FRNRAP. This CDR3 has 14 residues. V was shortened by 3 bases and J by 0 bases, with 6 bases between the two germline ends. The CDR3 nucleotides read TGTGCTAGTGGTTTAGGGAGCTCCTACAATGAGCAGTTCTTC. Its protein product is CASGLGSSYNEQFF.

The CDR3, as DNA: TGCGCCAGCAGCTCCGGACAGGGGAGTACTGGCTACACCTTC. Its translation is CASSSGQGSTGYTF. This chain joins TRBV5-1 and TRBJ1-2; 9 bases line up with TRBD1. Germline V gene data show CDR1 as SGHRS and CDR2 as YFSETQ. There are 14 residues in the CDR3. The V gene end was trimmed by 3 bases and the J gene end by 7 bases; junction bases not matched to a gene: 7.

CDR3 DNA sequence: TGTGCCTGGAGTTTGGGACAGGAGAGTAACGAGCAGTACTTC. Translating gives CAWSLGQESNEQYF. The chain combines TRBV30 with TRBJ2-7; the match to TRBD1 covers 8 bases. The CDR3 covers 14 residues. Germline loops: CDR1 GTSNPN, CDR2 SVGIG (reference sequence). V lost 2 bases to trimming and J lost 5 bases; unmatched junction nucleotides: 8.

This chain links TRBV3-1 (or the pseudogene TRBV3-2) with TRBJ2-3, with D maybe TRBD1 (5 bases). The ends were cut back, 3 bases at V and 2 bases at J, with 15 bases in the middle. This CDR3 comprises 16 residues. Per germline, CDR1 LGHDT and CDR2 YNNKEL (reference sequence). The CDR3 is CASSHTQTVFTDTQYF. CDR3 in DNA: TGTGCCAGCAGCCACACCCAGACAGTTTTCACAGATACGCAGTATTTT.

J is TRBJ1-2 and V is TRBV5-5; TRBD1 matches 10 bases. The V segment lost 2 bases and the J segment 7 bases; nucleotides outside the gene matches: 17. Germline loops: CDR1 SGHKS, CDR2 YYEKEE (reference sequence). CDR3 length: 18 residues. The chain's CDR3 is CASSFGILPGTGAAGYTF. CDR3 nucleotides: TGTGCCAGCAGCTTTGGGATTTTACCCGGGACAGGGGCTGCTGGCTACACCTTC.

The genes are TRBV5-4 and TRBJ1-2, with 10 bases aligning to TRBD1. The J segment lost 4 bases and the V segment lost 0 bases, leaving 3 bases of the junction unmatched. This CDR3 region has 15 residues. CDR1 and CDR2 from the germline V gene are SGHNT and YYREEE (reference sequence). CDR3 nucleotides: TGTGCCAGCAGCTTGGCCGGGACAGGGGTCTATGGCTACACCTTC. Translating it yields CASSLAGTGVYGYTF.

The chain recombines TRBV5-6 with TRBJ2-2; D remains ambiguous. The germline V gene encodes CDR1 SGHDT and CDR2 YYEEEE. The germline V and J ends were trimmed by 4 bases and 1 base, with 2 bases remaining between them. This CDR3 comprises 12 residues. Here the CDR3 DNA reads TGTGCCAGCAGCCTGAACACCGGGGAGCTGTTTTTT. As protein: CASSLNTGELFF.

This rearrangement joins TRBV11-3 to TRBJ1-1, with 7 bases matching TRBD1. This CDR3 has 12 residues. Per germline, CDR1 SGHNT and CDR2 YENEEA. V lost 5 bases and J lost 11; bases outside the gene matches: 8. The CDR3 sequence: CASSPDPDRAFF. The CDR3 DNA follows: TGTGCCAGCAGCCCCGATCCGGACAGGGCTTTCTTT.

The chain has TRBV11-3 and TRBJ2-3, with D perhaps matching TRBD2 (6 bases). The germline V gene has CDR1 SGHNT and CDR2 YENEEA. The CDR3 extends over 15 amino acids. V was trimmed by 1 base and J by 2 bases, leaving 10 bases between them. CDR3 coding DNA: TGTGCCAGCAGCTTAGGGGCGGGGAACACAGATACGCAGTATTTT. It is translated as CASSLGAGNTDTQYF.

The J gene is TRBJ1-4, the V gene TRBV7-9; no clear D gene. Trimming removed 3 bases at V and 7 bases at J, with 9 bases between. This CDR3 contains 13 residues. The germline CDR1 and CDR2 sequences are SEHNR and FQNEAQ (reference sequence). CDR3 loop: CASSFVGLEKLFF. The DNA for the CDR3 is TGTGCCAGCAGCTTCGTCGGTCTTGAAAAACTGTTTTTT.

This rearrangement joins TRBV9 to TRBJ2-3; a possible D gene is TRBD2 (6 bases). The CDR3 is 13 residues long. The V end lost 3 bases, the J end lost 4 bases, and 9 bases lay between the germline ends. CDR1 and CDR2 (germline): SGDLS, YYNGEE. CDR3 sequence reads: CASSAGVSDTQYF. Written as DNA, the CDR3 is TGTGCCAGCAGCGCGGGAGTCTCAGATACGCAGTATTTT.

V usage is TRBV19 and J usage is TRBJ1-3; no definite D call. Trimming cost V 2 bases and J 4 bases, with 9 bases left between them. Germline assignment: CDR1 LNHDA and CDR2 SQIVND (reference sequence). The CDR3 spans 14 residues. This chain's CDR3 is CASSIQWPGNTIYF. CDR3 sequence (DNA): TGTGCCAGTAGTATACAGTGGCCCGGAAACACCATATATTTT.